The 29 T cell receptor beta chains given below trace back to one sample, sequenced in a study of cytomegalovirus exposure and HLA in healthy donors. PCR involved 60 Vbeta and 13 Jbeta primers. Generated by immunoSEQ multiplex PCR, the TCRdb table keeps only in-frame clones and is missing some. The profile shows fewer than 95,000 clones, 80% of them singletons. The sample comprised PBMCs. The origin of the receptors is a man in his late teens or twenties in good health and CMV-seronegative.

The chain has TRBV30 and TRBJ1-3; D is possibly TRBD1 (5 bases). Trimming pared 4 bases from V and 0 bases from J, leaving 10 bases between. The CDR3 loop spans 14 amino acids. Germline V gene lookup returns CDR1 GTSNPN and CDR2 SVGIG (reference sequence). The CDR3 nucleotides are TGTGCCTGGACCGACAGTATCTCTGGAAACACCATATATTTT. Residues: CAWTDSISGNTIYF.

The chain has TRBV10-3 and TRBJ2-7; possibly TRBD1 for D (6 bases). The CDR3 runs 14 residues. CDR1 is ENHRY, CDR2 SYGVKD, per germline. V was trimmed by 6 bases and J by 2 bases, leaving 14 bases between them. The CDR3 coding sequence is TGTGCCATCAGCCCCGGACAGAAGCCCTACGAGCAGTACTTC. This gives the protein CAISPGQKPYEQYF.

This clone was recorded a few times. The rearrangement links TRBV10-3 to TRBJ1-4, with D possibly TRBD1 on 6 matching bases. CDR1 and CDR2 from the germline V gene are ENHRY and SYGVKD. V was cut by 5 bases and J by 5 bases, with 12 bases left in between. CDR3 length equals 14 residues. The DNA of the CDR3 is TGTGCCATCAGTACCGGGACACGAAATGAAAAACTGTTTTTT. This encodes CAISTGTRNEKLFF.

The chain has TRBV5-6 and TRBJ1-1; D is possibly TRBD1 (5 bases). V shed 3 bases and J shed 1 base, with 10 bases lying between them. Germline CDR1 SGHDT, CDR2 YYEEEE. This CDR3 is built from 14 residues. The CDR3 is CASSWGLPNTEAFF. In DNA form, the CDR3 reads TGTGCCAGCAGCTGGGGACTTCCGAACACTGAAGCTTTCTTT.

The V and J genes are TRBV18 and TRBJ1-2; D is possibly TRBD1 (6 bases). This CDR3 contains 15 residues. With 2 bases removed from V and 4 bases from J, the gap between germline ends came to 14 bases. Germline-derived CDR1 and CDR2 are KGHSH and LQKENI. The CDR3 is CASSPVAGEGYGYTF. As DNA, the CDR3 is TGTGCCAGCTCACCAGTCGCAGGGGAGGGCTATGGCTACACCTTC.

The J gene is TRBJ1-1, the V gene TRBV20-1; the D gene is possibly TRBD1 (5 bases). Germline-derived CDR1 and CDR2 are DFQATT and SNEGSKA (reference sequence). CDR3 size: 11 residues. Trimming shortened V by 4 bases and J by 8 bases, and 11 bases separated the two germline ends. As DNA, the CDR3 is TGCAGTGCTACCCAGGGCATCGAAGCTTTCTTT. Protein product: CSATQGIEAFF.

Here the CDR3 DNA reads TGTGCCAGCAGCACAACCGGGACAGGGAATAATTCACCCCTCCACTTT. Encoded protein: CASSTTGTGNNSPLHF. The chain combines TRBV7-9 with TRBJ1-6; 9 positions agree with TRBD1. Germline V CDR1 and CDR2: SEHNR, FQNEAQ (reference sequence). The CDR3 consists of 16 residues. The J segment lost 5 bases and the V segment lost 5 bases, leaving 7 bases of the junction unmatched.

The chain uses TRBV7-9 and TRBJ2-1, with 8 nucleotides matching TRBD2. Germline CDR1 reads SEHNR; CDR2 reads FQNEAQ (reference sequence). The V and J ends lost 5 bases and 2 bases, in that order; junction bases with no gene match: 8. The CDR3 extends over 16 amino acids. In DNA form, the CDR3 reads TGTGCCAGCAGCCCCATTTCGGGGGGGGCCTACAATGAGCAGTTCTTC. Its translation is CASSPISGGAYNEQFF.

This sequence joins TRBV2 and TRBJ1-2, with 8 nucleotides matching TRBD1. Looked up from germline, CDR1 is SNHLY and CDR2 is FYNNEI. The CDR3 is 13 amino acids. V shed 7 bases, J shed 8 bases, and the junction held 9 bases outside the gene matches. The CDR3 DNA reads TGTGCCAGCACTTCCGGACAGGGTGGCGGCTACACCTTC. Translating gives CASTSGQGGGYTF.

The V call is TRBV18, the J call TRBJ1-1; no definite D call. The CDR3 contains 13 residues. Trimming removed 2 bases from V and 7 bases from J, with 11 bases in between. Germline CDR1 reads KGHSH; CDR2 reads LQKENI. This CDR3 is CASSPERQYEAFF. Here the CDR3 DNA reads TGTGCCAGCTCACCAGAGCGGCAGTATGAAGCTTTCTTT.

The rearrangement uses TRBV6-1 and TRBJ2-7; TRBD2 agrees at 8 bases. The CDR3 sequence is 14 residues long. Germline V lookup: CDR1 MNHNS, CDR2 SASEGT. J lost 4 bases, V lost 4 bases, and 6 bases had no gene match. The CDR3 DNA follows: TGTGCCAGCAGTGTTCGGGGGGGCGGTTACGAGCAGTACTTC. Protein product: CASSVRGGGYEQYF.

The V and J genes are TRBV23-1 and TRBJ1-2; D call uncertain. TRBV23-1 has ORF status, its function being uncertain. The CDR3 totals 15 residues. V gave up 0 bases and J gave up 7 bases, with 15 bases separating them. The DNA of the CDR3 is TGCGCCAGCAGTCAATCCCGGAAAGGCGGTGGTGGCTACACCTTC. Amino acids: CASSQSRKGGGGYTF.

V usage is TRBV4-1 and J usage is TRBJ1-2; TRBD1 might be the D (5 bases). This CDR3 is 16 amino acids long. Germline values: CDR1 MGHRA, CDR2 YSYEKL. The germline V and J ends were trimmed by 4 bases and 1 base, with 16 bases remaining between them. This chain's CDR3 is CASSPIQRGGNYGYTF. The CDR3 DNA reads as TGCGCCAGCAGCCCGATCCAGCGGGGGGGTAACTATGGCTACACCTTC.

J is TRBJ2-3 and V is TRBV9, with TRBD2 identical over 12 bases. The CDR3 is 19 amino acids. Germline-derived CDR1 and CDR2 are SGDLS and YYNGEE. Losses at the gene ends were 0 bases for V and 2 bases for J; bases not matched to a gene: 10. The CDR3 sequence is CASSVGSSGGATYTDTQYF. The CDR3 nucleotides read TGTGCCAGCAGCGTAGGGTCTAGCGGGGGGGCAACTTACACAGATACGCAGTATTTT.

The rearrangement links TRBV5-1 to TRBJ2-5, with a possible D match to TRBD2 (7 bases). This CDR3 is built from 14 residues. The germline CDR1 and CDR2 sequences are SGHRS and YFSETQ. Trimming took 0 bases from V and 4 from J, leaving 10 bases between them. CDR3 sequence: CASSLVGGGETQYF. The CDR3 bases are TGCGCCAGCAGCTTGGTGGGAGGGGGAGAGACCCAGTACTTC. Full variable domain (missing parts from reference TRBV5-1 and TRBJ2-5): KAGVTQTPRYLIKTRGQQVTLSCSPISGHRSVSWYQQTPGQGLQFLFEYFSETQRNKGNFPGRFSGRQFSNSRSEMNVSTLELGDSALYLCASSLVGGGETQYFGPGTRLLVL.

Here the CDR3 DNA reads TGTGCCAGCAGTGTACGTGGACTAGCGGGGGCCTGGGTGACCCAGTACTTC. The encoded protein is CASSVRGLAGAWVTQYF. The genes are TRBV27 and TRBJ2-5; 13 nucleotides align to TRBD2. The CDR3 is 17 amino acids. V dropped 5 bases and J dropped 7; count of bases not matched to a gene: 13. The germline CDR1 and CDR2 sequences are MNHEY and SMNVEV (reference sequence).

The chain couples TRBV15 to TRBJ1-6; no firm D call. CDR1 LNHNV and CDR2 YYDKDF come from the germline V gene (reference sequence). The CDR3 contains 13 residues. V was shortened by 2 bases and J by 6 bases, with 5 bases between the two germline ends. The CDR3 DNA follows: TGTGCCACCAGCAGAATGGCTAATTCACCCCTCCACTTT. This encodes CATSRMANSPLHF.

This sequence joins TRBV21-1 and TRBJ1-5. TRBV21-1 is given as a pseudogene. CDR3 length equals 11 residues. In DNA form, the CDR3 reads TGTGCCAGCAGGTTCTACCAGCCCCAGCATTTT. Translation: CASRFYQPQHF.

The chain uses TRBV7-9 and TRBJ1-4; D remains ambiguous. This CDR3 spans 15 amino acids. Germline assignment: CDR1 SEHNR and CDR2 FQNEAQ (reference sequence). V lost 3 bases, J lost 5 bases, and 13 bases lay in between. CDR3 residues: CASSLVRGGNEKLFF. The CDR3 nucleotides read TGTGCCAGCAGCTTGGTTCGGGGTGGGAATGAAAAACTGTTTTTT.

This sequence joins TRBV7-8 and TRBJ1-2, with TRBD1 matching 7 bases. After removal of 1 base from V and 8 bases from J, the junction contained 1 base not matched to a gene. The germline CDR1 and CDR2 sequences are SGHVS and FQNEAQ. The CDR3 is made up of 12 amino acids. CDR3 DNA: TGTGCCAGCAGCTTAGGACAGGGAGGCTACACCTTC. Translating gives CASSLGQGGYTF.

The V and J genes are TRBV19 and TRBJ1-2, with TRBD1 as a possible D gene (5 bases). The CDR3 covers 11 residues. Germline CDR1 and CDR2: LNHDA and SQIVND (reference sequence). The CDR3 sequence: CASTRGEGYTF. CDR3 bases: TGTGCTTCAACAAGGGGTGAAGGCTACACCTTC.

The V and J genes are TRBV5-1 and TRBJ1-1; D call uncertain. Deletions cut 0 bases from V and 4 bases from J, with 7 bases between. This CDR3 contains 13 residues. CDR1 is SGHRS and CDR2 is YFSETQ in the germline V gene. The CDR3 DNA sequence: TGCGCCAGCAGCTTGGACCCGGGCACTGAAGCTTTCTTT. Protein: CASSLDPGTEAFF. Variable domain in full (rest from reference TRBV5-1 and TRBJ1-1): KAGVTQTPRYLIKTRGQQVTLSCSPISGHRSVSWYQQTPGQGLQFLFEYFSETQRNKGNFPGRFSGRQFSNSRSEMNVSTLELGDSALYLCASSLDPGTEAFFGQGTRLTVV.

The chain employs TRBV5-6 and TRBJ1-1; the D is unclear. CDR3 length equals 12 residues. Germline assignment: CDR1 SGHDT and CDR2 YYEEEE. V was trimmed by 1 base and J by 8 bases, leaving 9 bases between them. The CDR3 DNA follows: TGTGCCAGCAGCTTGTATGGCACCGAAGCTTTCTTT. It encodes CASSLYGTEAFF.

The rearrangement uses TRBV19 and TRBJ2-7, with 7 bases identical to TRBD1. The germline V gene encodes CDR1 LNHDA and CDR2 SQIVND (reference sequence). V dropped 5 bases and J dropped 0; count of bases not matched to a gene: 7. This CDR3 region has 15 residues. The CDR3 DNA reads TGTGCCAGTAGTTATCAGGGGGTGCCCTCCTACGAGCAGTACTTC. Protein: CASSYQGVPSYEQYF.

The chain joins TRBV6-6 to TRBJ1-4; D might be TRBD1 (6 bases). Germline values: CDR1 MNHNY, CDR2 SVGAGI (reference sequence). Trimming cost V 2 bases and J 6 bases, with 16 bases left between them. The CDR3 covers 16 residues. CDR3 bases: TGTGCCAGCAGTTACCCCTCGGACAGAATCGATGAAAAACTGTTTTTT. Translating gives CASSYPSDRIDEKLFF.

This chain uses TRBV9 with TRBJ2-6; D may be TRBD1 (7 bases). V lost 4 bases and J lost 1, with 21 bases in between. Germline CDR1 reads SGDLS; CDR2 reads YYNGEE. The CDR3 is 19 residues long. The CDR3 bases are TGTGCCAGCAGCTCGTCCCAGGGGGGAACCTCTTCTGGGGCCAACGTCCTGACTTTC. It specifies CASSSSQGGTSSGANVLTF.

The rearrangement joins TRBV9 to TRBJ2-2; maybe TRBD1 (6 bases). There are 16 residues in the CDR3. V was trimmed by 4 bases and J by 2 bases, leaving 15 bases between them. Germline CDR1 SGDLS, CDR2 YYNGEE. CDR3 sequence: CASSFRQGGNTGELFF. The CDR3 region has the DNA TGTGCCAGCAGCTTTCGACAAGGGGGTAACACCGGGGAGCTGTTTTTT.

This chain uses TRBV11-3 with TRBJ2-3; D is undetermined. The CDR3 extends over 12 amino acids. Germline V CDR1 and CDR2: SGHNT, YENEEA. V was clipped by 4 bases and J by 5 bases, with 7 bases between them. The CDR3 nucleotides are TGTGCCAGCAGCTGGTACGGAGATACGCAGTATTTT. Residues: CASSWYGDTQYF.

The CDR3 DNA sequence: TGCAGCGTCGCGACAAGTCCTAACGAGCAGTACTTC. The encoded protein is CSVATSPNEQYF. The V call is TRBV29-1, the J call TRBJ2-5, with D unresolved. Judging by the DNA end, TRBJ2-7 fits better; the J call may be wrong. CDR3 length: 12 residues. The germline gives CDR1 SQVTM, CDR2 ANQGSEA.